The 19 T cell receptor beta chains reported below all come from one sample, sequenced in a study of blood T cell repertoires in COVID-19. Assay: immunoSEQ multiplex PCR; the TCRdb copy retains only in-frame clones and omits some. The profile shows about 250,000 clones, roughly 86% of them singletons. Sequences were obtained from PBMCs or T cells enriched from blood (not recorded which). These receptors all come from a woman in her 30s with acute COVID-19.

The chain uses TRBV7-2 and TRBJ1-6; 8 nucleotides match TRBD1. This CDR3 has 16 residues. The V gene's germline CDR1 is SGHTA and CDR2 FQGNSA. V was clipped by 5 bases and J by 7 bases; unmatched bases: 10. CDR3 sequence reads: CASSPFGTGTNSPLHF. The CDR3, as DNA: TGTGCCAGCAGCCCATTCGGGACAGGCACAAATTCACCCCTCCACTTT.

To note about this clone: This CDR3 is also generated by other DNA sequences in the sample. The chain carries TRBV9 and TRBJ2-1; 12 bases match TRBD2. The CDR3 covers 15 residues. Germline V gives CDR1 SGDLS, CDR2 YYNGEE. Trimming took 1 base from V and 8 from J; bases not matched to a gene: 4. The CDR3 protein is CASSVLAGGLDEQFF. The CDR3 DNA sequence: TGTGCCAGCAGCGTACTAGCGGGGGGGCTCGATGAGCAGTTCTTC.

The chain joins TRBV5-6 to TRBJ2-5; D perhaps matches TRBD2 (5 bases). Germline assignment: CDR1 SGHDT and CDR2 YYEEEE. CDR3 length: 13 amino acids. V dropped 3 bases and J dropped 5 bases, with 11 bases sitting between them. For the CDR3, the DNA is TGTGCCAGCAGCTACGGACTGGGGGAGACCCAGTACTTC. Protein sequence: CASSYGLGETQYF.

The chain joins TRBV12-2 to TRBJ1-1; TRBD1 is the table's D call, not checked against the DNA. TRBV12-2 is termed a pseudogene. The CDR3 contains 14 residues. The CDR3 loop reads CASRPDRGLAEAFF. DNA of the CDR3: TGTGCAAGTCGCCCGGACAGGGGGCTGGCGGAAGCTTTCTTT.

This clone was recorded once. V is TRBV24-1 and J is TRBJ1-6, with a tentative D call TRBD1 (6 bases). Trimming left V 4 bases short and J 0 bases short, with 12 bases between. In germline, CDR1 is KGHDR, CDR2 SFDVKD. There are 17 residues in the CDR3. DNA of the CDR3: TGTGCCACCAGTGACAGACAGGCGAGCTCCTATAATTCACCCCTCCACTTT. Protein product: CATSDRQASSYNSPLHF.

The CDR3 loop is CASSLTDSGGTEAFF. The CDR3 DNA is TGTGCCAGCAGCCTTACGGACAGCGGAGGCACTGAAGCTTTCTTT. The chain recombines TRBV11-2 with TRBJ1-1; maybe TRBD1 (6 bases). The CDR3 length is 15 residues. Trimming shortened V by 5 bases and J by 4 bases, and 17 bases separated the two germline ends. CDR1 is SGHAT and CDR2 is FQNNGV in the germline V gene.

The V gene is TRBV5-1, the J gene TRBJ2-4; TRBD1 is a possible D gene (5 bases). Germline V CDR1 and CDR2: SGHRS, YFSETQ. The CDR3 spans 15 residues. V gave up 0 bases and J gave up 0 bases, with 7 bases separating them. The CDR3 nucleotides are TGCGCCAGCAGCTTGGGGCAGGGAGCCAAAAACATTCAGTACTTC. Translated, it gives CASSLGQGAKNIQYF.

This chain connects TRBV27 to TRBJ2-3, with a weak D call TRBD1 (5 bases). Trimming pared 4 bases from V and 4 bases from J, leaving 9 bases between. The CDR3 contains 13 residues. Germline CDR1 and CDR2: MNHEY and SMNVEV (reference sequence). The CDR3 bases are TGTGCCAGCAGTTATCAGGGTCCAGATACGCAGTATTTT. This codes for CASSYQGPDTQYF.

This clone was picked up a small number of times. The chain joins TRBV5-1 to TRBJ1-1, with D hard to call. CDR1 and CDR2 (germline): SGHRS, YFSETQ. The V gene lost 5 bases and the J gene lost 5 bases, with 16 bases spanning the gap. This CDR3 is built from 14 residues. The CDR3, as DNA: TGCGCCAGCAGTTGGGAGGGAAAGGGAACTGAAGCTTTCTTT. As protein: CASSWEGKGTEAFF.

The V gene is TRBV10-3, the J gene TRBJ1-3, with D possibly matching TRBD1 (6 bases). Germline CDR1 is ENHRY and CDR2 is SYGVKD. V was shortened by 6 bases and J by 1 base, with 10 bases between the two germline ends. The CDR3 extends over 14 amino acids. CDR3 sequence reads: CAIRGGGSGNTIYF. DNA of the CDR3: TGTGCCATCAGGGGAGGGGGATCTGGAAACACCATATATTTT.

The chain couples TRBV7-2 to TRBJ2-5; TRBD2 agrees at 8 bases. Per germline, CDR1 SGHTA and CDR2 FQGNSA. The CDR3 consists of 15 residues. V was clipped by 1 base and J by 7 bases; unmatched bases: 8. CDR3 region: CASSLEATSAGTQYF. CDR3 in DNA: TGTGCCAGCAGCTTAGAGGCGACTAGCGCGGGGACCCAGTACTTC.

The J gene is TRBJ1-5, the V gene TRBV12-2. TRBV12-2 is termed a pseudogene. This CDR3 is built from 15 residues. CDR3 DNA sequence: TGTGCAAGACGAAGGGACTTACTTCCCCCATGGCCCCAGCATTTT. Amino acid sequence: CARRRDLLPPWPQHF.

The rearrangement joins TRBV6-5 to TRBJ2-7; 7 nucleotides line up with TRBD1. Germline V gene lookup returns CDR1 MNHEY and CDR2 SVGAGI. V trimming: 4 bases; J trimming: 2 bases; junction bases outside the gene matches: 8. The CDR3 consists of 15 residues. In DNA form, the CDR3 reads TGTGCCAGCAGTTCCACCGGGACAGACCCCTACGAGCAGTACTTC. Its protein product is CASSSTGTDPYEQYF.

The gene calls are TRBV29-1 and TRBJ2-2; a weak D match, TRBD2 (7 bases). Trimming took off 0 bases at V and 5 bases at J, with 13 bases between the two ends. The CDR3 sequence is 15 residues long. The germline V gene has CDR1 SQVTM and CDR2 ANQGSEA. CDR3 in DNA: TGCAGCGTTGAAGACGGGGGGCCGGGTACCGGGGAGCTGTTTTTT. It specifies CSVEDGGPGTGELFF.

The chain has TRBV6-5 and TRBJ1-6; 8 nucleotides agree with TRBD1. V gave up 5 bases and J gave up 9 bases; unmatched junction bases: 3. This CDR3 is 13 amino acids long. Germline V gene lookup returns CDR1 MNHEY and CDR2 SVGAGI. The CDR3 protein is CASSPDRGSPLHF. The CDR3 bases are TGTGCCAGCAGTCCCGACAGGGGTTCACCCCTCCACTTT.

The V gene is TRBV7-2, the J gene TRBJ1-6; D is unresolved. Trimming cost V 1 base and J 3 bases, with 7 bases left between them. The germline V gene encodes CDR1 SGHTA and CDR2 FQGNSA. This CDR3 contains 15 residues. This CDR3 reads CASSLELVYNSPLHF. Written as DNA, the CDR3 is TGTGCCAGCAGCTTAGAACTAGTCTATAATTCACCCCTCCACTTT.

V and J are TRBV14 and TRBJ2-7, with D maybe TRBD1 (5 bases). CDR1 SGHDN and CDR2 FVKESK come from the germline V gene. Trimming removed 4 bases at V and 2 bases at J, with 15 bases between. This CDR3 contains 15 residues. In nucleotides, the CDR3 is TGTGCCAGCAGCCTAAGGGGTAGCCCTACCTACGAGCAGTACTTC. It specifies CASSLRGSPTYEQYF.

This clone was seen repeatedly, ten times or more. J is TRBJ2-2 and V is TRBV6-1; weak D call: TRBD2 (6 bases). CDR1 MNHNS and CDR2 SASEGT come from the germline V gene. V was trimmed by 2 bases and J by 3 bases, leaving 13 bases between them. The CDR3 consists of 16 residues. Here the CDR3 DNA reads TGTGCCAGCAGTGAAATTTTAGGCGGGGACACCGGGGAGCTGTTTTTT. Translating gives CASSEILGGDTGELFF.

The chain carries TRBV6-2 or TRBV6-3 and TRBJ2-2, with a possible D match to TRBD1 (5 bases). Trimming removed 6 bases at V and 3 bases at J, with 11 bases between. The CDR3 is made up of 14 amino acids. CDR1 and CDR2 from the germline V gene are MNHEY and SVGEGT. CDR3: CASSQARDTGELFF. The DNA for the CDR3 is TGTGCCAGCAGCCAAGCCAGGGACACCGGGGAGCTGTTTTTT.